This TCR beta chain was sequenced for a study of blood T cell repertoires in COVID-19. In the source study's methods: The assay estimated nucleated cells by amplifying reference gene primers. TCRdb's copy holds only in-frame clones and misses some; the assay was immunoSEQ multiplex PCR. That table is the source of V, J and clone size, and D and trimming were worked out from the DNA. The data contain about 300,000 clones, more than 85% of them seen just once; the ten biggest clones take up around 1.4%. Worth noting for this clone: Additional DNA sequences in this sample encode the identical CDR3.

Deletions cut 0 bases from V and 5 bases from J, with 3 bases between. Germline CDR1 GTSNPN, CDR2 SVGIG (reference sequence). This CDR3 comprises 11 residues. The receptor was derived from a man between 65 and 85 years old with acute or convalescent COVID-19. The source material was peripheral blood. J is TRBJ2-3 and V is TRBV30; D remains ambiguous. The CDR3 sequence: CAWSVLDTQYF. For the CDR3, the DNA is TGTGCCTGGAGTGTACTAGATACGCAGTATTTT.